The clone carrying this T cell receptor (beta chain) was counted ten times or more. V lost 4 bases, J lost 0 bases, and 9 bases stayed unmatched. Per germline, CDR1 SGHRS and CDR2 YFSETQ. The CDR3 extends over 17 amino acids. TCRdb passed the RT-PCR reads through MiXCR, listing each CDR3 protein once. The data show hundreds of thousands of distinct CDR3 sequences, over 12% seen once. The V gene is TRBV5-1, the J gene TRBJ2-1; 8 bases line up with TRBD2. Sequencing was performed on memory CD4+ T cells from blood. This TCR was sampled from a female donor in good health, serving as a healthy control. The chain's CDR3 is CASSPNLAGISYNEQFF. CDR3 bases: TGCGCCAGCAGCCCCAATCTAGCGGGCATCTCCTACAATGAGCAGTTCTTC.